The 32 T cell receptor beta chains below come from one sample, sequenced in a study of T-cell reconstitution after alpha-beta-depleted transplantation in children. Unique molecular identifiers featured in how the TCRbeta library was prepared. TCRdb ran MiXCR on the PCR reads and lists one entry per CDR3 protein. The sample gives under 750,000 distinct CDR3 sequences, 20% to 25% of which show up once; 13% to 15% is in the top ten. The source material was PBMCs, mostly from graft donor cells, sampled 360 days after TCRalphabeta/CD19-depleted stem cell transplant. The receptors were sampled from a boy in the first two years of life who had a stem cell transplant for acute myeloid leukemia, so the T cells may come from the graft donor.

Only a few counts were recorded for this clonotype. In DNA, the CDR3 is TGCGCCAGCAGCCAAGAAGGGGCTAGCACAGATACGCAGTATTTT. This gives the protein CASSQEGASTDTQYF. The rearrangement joins TRBV4-3 to TRBJ2-3; tentative D call: TRBD1 (5 bases). Trimming took 0 bases from V and 0 from J, leaving 7 bases between them. The CDR3 is 15 amino acids. Germline V gives CDR1 LGHNA, CDR2 YSLEER.

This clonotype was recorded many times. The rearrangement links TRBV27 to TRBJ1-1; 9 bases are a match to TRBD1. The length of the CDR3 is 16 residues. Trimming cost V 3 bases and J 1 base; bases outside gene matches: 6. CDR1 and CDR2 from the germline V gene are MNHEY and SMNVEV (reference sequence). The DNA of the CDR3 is TGTGCCAGCAGTTTGGGACAGGGTACGCCGAACACTGAAGCTTTCTTT. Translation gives CASSLGQGTPNTEAFF.

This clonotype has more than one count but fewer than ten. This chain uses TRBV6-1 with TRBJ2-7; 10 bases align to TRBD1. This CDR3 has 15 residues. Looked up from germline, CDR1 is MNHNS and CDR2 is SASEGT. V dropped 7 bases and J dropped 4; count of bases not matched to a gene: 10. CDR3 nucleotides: TGTGCCAGCAACATCTTGGGACAGGGGAAGTACGAGCAGTACGTC. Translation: CASNILGQGKYEQYV.

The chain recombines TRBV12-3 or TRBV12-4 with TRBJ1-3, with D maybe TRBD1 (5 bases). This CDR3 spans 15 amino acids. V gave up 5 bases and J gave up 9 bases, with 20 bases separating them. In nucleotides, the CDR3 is TGTGCCAGCAGTGGGAGTAATCGGGAGAGGGGCACCATATATTTT. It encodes CASSGSNRERGTIYF.

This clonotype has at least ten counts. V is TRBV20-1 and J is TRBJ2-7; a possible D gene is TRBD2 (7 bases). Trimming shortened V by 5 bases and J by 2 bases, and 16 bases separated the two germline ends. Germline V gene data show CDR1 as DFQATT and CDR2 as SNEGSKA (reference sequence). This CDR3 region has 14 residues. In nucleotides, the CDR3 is TGCAGTGCTTGGGCGGACAGCGGGACCTACGAGCAGTACTTC. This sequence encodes CSAWADSGTYEQYF.

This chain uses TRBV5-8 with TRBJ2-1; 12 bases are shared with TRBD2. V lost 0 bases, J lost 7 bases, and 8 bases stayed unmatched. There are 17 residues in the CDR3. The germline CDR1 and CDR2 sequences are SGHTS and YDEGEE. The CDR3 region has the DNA TGTGCCAGCAGCTTGGCATTACTAGCGGGGGGCTCAAATGAGCAGTTCTTC. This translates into CASSLALLAGGSNEQFF.

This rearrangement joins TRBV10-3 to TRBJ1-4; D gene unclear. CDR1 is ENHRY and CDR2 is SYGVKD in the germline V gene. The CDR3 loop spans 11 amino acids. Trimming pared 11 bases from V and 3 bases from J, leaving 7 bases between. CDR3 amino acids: CAPKANEKLFF. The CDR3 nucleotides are TGTGCCCCCAAGGCTAATGAAAAACTGTTTTTT.

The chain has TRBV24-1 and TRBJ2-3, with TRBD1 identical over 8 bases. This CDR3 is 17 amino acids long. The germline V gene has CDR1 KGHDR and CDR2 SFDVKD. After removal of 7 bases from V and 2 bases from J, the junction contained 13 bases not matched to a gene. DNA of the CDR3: TGTGCCACCAGCAAGGACAGGGAGGCGTCAAACACAGATACGCAGTATTTT. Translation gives CATSKDREASNTDTQYF.

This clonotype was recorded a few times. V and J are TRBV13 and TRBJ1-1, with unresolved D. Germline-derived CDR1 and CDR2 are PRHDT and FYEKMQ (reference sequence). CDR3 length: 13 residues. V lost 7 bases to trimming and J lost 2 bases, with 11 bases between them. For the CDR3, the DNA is TGTGCCAGCACGGCGGACTCCAACACTGAAGCTTTCTTT. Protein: CASTADSNTEAFF.

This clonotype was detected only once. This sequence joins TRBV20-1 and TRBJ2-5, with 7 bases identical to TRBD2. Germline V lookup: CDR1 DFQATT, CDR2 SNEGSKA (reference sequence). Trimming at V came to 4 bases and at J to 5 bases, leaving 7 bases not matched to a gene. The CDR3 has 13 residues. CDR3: CSANRAGEETQYF. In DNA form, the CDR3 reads TGCAGTGCTAACCGGGCGGGGGAGGAGACCCAGTACTTC.

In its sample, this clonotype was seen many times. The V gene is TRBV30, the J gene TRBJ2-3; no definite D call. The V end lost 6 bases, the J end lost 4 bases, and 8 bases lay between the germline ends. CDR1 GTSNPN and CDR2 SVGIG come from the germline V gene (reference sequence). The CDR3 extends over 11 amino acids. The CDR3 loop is CACSSPDTQYF. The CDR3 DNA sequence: TGTGCCTGTTCGAGTCCAGATACGCAGTATTTT.

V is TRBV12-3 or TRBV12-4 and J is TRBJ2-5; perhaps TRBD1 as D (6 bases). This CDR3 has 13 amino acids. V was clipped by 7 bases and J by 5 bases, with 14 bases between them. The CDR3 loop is CASKTSGEETQYF. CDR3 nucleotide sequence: TGTGCCAGCAAAACGTCAGGGGAGGAGACCCAGTACTTC.

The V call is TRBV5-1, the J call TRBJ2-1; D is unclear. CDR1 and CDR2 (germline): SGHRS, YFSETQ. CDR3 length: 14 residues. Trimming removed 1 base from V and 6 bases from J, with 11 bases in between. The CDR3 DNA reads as TGCGCCAGCAGCTTGTACTCTTCTGGCAATGAGCAGTTCTTC. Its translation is CASSLYSSGNEQFF.

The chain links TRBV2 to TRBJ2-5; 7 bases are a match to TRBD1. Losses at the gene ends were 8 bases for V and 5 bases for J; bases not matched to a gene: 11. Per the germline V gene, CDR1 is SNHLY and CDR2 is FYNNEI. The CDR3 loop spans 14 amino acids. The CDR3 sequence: CASRSGTVRETQYF. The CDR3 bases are TGTGCCAGCCGAAGTGGGACAGTCAGGGAGACCCAGTACTTC.

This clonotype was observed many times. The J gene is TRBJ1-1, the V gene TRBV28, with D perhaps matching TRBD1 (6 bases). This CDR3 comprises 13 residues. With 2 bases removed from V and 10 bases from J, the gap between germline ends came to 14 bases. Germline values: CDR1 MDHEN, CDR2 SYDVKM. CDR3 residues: CASSLHNRVGAFF. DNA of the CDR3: TGTGCCAGCAGTTTACATAACAGGGTAGGAGCTTTCTTT.

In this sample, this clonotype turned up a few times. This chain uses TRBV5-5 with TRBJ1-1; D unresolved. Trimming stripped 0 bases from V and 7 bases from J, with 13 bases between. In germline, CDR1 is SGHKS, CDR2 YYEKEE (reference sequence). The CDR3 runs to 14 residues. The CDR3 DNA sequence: TGTGCCAGCAGCTTGGCCGGGGAAGGGATTGAAGCTTTCTTT. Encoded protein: CASSLAGEGIEAFF.

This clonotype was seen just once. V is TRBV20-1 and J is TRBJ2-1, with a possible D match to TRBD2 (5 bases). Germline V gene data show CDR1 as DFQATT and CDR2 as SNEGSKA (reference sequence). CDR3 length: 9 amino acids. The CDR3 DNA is TGCCTCCCCCGGGATTCTCAGTTCTTC. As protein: CLPRDSQFF.

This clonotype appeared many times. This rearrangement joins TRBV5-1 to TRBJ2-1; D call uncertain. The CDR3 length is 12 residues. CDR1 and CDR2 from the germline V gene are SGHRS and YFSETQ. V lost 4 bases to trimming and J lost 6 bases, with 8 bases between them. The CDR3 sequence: CASSAYSNEQFF. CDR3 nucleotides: TGCGCCAGCAGCGCATACAGCAATGAGCAGTTCTTC.

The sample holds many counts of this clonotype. This CDR3 is CASSLAGTDYEQYF. CDR3 in DNA: TGTGCCAGCAGCTTGGCCGGGACAGATTACGAGCAGTACTTC. The chain combines TRBV7-9 with TRBJ2-7; 7 nucleotides agree with TRBD1. V lost 3 bases to trimming and J lost 4 bases; unmatched junction nucleotides: 6. Germline V gives CDR1 SEHNR, CDR2 FQNEAQ (reference sequence). The CDR3 consists of 14 residues. The whole variable domain, filled in from reference TRBV7-9 and TRBJ2-7, reads DTGVSQNPRHKITKRGQNVTFRCDPISEHNRLYWYRQTLGQGPEFLTYFQNEAQLEKSRLLSDRFSAERPKGSFSTLEIQRTEQGDSAMYLCASSLAGTDYEQYFGPGTRLTVT.

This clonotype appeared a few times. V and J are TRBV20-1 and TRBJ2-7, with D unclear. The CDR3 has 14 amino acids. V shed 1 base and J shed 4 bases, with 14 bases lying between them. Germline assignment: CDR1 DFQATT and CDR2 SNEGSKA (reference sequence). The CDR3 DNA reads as TGCAGTGCTAGAGTCAAAGTAGGGCTGTACGAGCAGTACTTC. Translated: CSARVKVGLYEQYF.

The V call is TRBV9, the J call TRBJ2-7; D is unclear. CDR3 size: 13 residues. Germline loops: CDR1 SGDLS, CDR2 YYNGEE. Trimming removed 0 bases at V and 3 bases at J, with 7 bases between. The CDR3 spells CASSVDLGYEQYF. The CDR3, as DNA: TGTGCCAGCAGCGTAGACCTGGGCTACGAGCAGTACTTC.

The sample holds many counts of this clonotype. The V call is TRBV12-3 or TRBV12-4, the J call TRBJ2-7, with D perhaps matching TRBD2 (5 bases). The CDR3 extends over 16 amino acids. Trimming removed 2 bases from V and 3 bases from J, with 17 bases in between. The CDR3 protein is CASSLRAVYGVYEQYF. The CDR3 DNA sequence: TGTGCCAGCAGTTTAAGGGCAGTCTACGGGGTCTACGAGCAGTACTTC.

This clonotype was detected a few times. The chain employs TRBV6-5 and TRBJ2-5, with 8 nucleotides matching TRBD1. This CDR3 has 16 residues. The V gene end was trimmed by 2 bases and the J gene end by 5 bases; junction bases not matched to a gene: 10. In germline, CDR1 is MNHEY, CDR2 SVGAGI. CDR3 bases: TGTGCCAGCAGTTACAGGGTGGGCAGGGGGCTGGAGACCCAGTACTTC. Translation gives CASSYRVGRGLETQYF.

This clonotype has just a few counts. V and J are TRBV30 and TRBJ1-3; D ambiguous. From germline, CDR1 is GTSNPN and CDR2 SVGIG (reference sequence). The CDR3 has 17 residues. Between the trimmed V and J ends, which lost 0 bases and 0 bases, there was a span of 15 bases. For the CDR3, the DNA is TGTGCCTGGAGTGTACGGATTAGAGCTGACTCTGGAAACACCATATATTTT. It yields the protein CAWSVRIRADSGNTIYF. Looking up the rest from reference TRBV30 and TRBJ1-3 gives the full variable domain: SQTIHQWPATLVQPVGSPLSLECTVEGTSNPNLYWYRQAAGRGLQLLFYSVGIGQISSEVPQNLSASRPQDRQFILSSKKLLLSDSGFYLCAWSVRIRADSGNTIYFGEGSWLTVV.

The CDR3 bases are TGCAGTGCTAAACAGGCGAAGGACTATGGCTACACCTTC. Translating gives CSAKQAKDYGYTF. V gene TRBV20-1 combines with J gene TRBJ1-2, with a weak D call TRBD1 (5 bases). CDR1 and CDR2 (germline): DFQATT, SNEGSKA (reference sequence). The CDR3 runs to 13 residues. The V end lost 4 bases, the J end lost 3 bases, and 12 bases lay between the germline ends.

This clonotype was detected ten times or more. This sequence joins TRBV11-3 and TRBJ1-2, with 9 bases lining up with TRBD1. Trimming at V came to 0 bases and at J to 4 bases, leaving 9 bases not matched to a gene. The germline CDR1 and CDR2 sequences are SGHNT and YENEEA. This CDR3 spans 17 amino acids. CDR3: CASSLDLRTGAIYGYTF. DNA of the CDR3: TGTGCCAGCAGCTTAGATCTTCGGACAGGGGCGATCTATGGCTACACCTTC.

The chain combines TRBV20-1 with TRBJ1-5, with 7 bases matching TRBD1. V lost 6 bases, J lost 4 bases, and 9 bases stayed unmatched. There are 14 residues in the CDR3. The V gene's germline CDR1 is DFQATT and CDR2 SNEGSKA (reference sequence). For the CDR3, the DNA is TGCAGTGCCACCCTGGACAGGTTAAATCAGCCCCAGCATTTT. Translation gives CSATLDRLNQPQHF.

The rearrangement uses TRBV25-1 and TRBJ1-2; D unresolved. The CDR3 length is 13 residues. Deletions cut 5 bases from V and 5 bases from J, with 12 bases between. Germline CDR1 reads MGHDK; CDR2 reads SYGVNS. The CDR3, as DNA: TGTGCCAGCAGTACAACAGCGAGGTATGGCTACACCTTC. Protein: CASSTTARYGYTF.

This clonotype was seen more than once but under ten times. CDR3 in DNA: TGTGCCAGCAGGCTACGGGGCGCGGGGGTTGCCTTGAAGTTCTTC. Translating gives CASRLRGAGVALKFF. The chain couples TRBV12-3 or TRBV12-4 to TRBJ2-1, with 7 positions matching TRBD2. The CDR3 sequence is 15 residues long. Germline trimming cut 6 bases from V and 14 bases from J; bases unmatched to any gene: 19.

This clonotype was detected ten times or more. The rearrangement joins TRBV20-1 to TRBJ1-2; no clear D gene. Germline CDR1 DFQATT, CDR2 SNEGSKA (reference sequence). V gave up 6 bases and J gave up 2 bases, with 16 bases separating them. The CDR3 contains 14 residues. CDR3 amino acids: CSAPDLPGNYGYTF. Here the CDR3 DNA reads TGCAGTGCCCCCGACCTGCCGGGCAACTATGGCTACACCTTC.

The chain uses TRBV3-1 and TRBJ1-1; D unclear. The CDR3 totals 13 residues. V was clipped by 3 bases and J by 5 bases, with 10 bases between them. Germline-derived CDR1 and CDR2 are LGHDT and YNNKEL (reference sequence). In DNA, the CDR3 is TGTGCCAGCAGCCACACTCAGAAGACTGAAGCTTTCTTT. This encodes CASSHTQKTEAFF. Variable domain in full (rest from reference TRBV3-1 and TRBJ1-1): DTAVSQTPKYLVTQMGNDKSIKCEQNLGHDTMYWYKQDSKKFLKIMFSYNNKELIINETVPNRFSPKSPDKAHLNLHINSLELGDSAVYFCASSHTQKTEAFFGQGTRLTVV.

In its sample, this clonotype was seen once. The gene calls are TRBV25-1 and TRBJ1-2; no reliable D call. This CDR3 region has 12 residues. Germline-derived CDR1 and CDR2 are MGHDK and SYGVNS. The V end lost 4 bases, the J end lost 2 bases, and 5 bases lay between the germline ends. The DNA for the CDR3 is TGTGCCAGCAGTGTAGCAAACTATGGCTACACCTTC. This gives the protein CASSVANYGYTF.